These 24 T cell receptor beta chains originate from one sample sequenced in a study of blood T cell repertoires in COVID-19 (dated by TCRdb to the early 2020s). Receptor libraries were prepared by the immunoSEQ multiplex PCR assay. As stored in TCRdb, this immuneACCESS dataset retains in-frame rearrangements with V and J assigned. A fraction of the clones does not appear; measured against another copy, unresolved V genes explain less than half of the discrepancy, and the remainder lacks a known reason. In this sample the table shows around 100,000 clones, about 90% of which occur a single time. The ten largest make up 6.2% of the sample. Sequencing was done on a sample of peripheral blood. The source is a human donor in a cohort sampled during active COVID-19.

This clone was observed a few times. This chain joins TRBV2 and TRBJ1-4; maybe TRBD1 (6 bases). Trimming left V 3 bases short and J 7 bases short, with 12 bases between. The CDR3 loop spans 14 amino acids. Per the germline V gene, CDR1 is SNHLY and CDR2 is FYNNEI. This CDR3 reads CASSDQGLGEKLFF. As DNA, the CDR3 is TGTGCCAGCAGTGACCAGGGGCTCGGTGAAAAACTGTTTTTT.

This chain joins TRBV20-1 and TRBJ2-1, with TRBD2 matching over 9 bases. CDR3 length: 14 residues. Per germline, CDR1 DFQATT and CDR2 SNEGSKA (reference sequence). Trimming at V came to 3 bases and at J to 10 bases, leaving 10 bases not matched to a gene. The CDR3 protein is CSASSGTSSWEQFF. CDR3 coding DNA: TGCAGTGCTAGTTCGGGGACTAGCAGTTGGGAGCAGTTCTTC.

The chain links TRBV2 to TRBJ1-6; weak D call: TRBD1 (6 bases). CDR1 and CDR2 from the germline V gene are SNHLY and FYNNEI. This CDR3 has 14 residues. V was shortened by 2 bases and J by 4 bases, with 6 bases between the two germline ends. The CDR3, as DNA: TGTGCCAGCAGTGAACAGGGGTATAATTCACCCCTCCACTTT. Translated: CASSEQGYNSPLHF.

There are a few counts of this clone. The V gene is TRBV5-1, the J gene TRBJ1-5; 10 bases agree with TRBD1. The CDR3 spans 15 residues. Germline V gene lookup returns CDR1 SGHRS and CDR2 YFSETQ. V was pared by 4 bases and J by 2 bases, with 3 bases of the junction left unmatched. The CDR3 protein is CASSPTGGGNQPQHF. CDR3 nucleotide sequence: TGCGCCAGCAGCCCGACAGGGGGCGGCAATCAGCCCCAGCATTTT.

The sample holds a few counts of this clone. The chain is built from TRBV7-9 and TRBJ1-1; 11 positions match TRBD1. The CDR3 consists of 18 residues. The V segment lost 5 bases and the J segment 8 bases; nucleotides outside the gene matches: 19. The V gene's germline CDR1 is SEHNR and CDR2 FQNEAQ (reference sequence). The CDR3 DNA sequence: TGTGCCAGCAGCGTCTGGACAGGGGGCGCAAGGGATGGGGCCGAAGCTTTCTTT. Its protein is CASSVWTGGARDGAEAFF.

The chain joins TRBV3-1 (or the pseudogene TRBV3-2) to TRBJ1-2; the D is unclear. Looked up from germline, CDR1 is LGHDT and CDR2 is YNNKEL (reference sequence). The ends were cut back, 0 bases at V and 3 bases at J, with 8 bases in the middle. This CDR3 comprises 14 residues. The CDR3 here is CASSQDYTDYGYTF. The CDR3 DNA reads TGTGCCAGCAGCCAAGATTATACAGACTATGGCTACACCTTC.

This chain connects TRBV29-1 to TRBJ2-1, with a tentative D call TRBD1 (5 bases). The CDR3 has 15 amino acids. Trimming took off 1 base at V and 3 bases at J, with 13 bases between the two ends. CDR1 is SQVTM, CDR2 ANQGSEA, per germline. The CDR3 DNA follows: TGCAGCGTTGAAGGTTCCAGGGAAGTCTACAATGAGCAGTTCTTC. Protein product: CSVEGSREVYNEQFF.

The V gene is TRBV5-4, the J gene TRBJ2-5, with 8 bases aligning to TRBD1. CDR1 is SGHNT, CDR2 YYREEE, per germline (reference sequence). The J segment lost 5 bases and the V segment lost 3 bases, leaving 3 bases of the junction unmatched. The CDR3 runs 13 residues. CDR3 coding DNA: TGTGCCAGCAGCTCGACAGGGGTCGAGACCCAGTACTTC. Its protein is CASSSTGVETQYF.

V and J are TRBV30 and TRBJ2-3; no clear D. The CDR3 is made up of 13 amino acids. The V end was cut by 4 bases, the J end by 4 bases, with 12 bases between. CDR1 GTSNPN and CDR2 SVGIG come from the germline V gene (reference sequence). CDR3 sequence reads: CAWTGPASDTQYF. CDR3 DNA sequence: TGTGCCTGGACTGGTCCCGCGTCAGATACGCAGTATTTT.

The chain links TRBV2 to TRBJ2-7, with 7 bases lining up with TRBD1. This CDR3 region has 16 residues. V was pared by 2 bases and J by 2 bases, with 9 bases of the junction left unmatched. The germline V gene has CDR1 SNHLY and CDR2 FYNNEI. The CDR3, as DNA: TGTGCCAGCAGTGAAAGGTTACAGGGGCTCCCCTACGAGCAGTACTTC. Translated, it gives CASSERLQGLPYEQYF.

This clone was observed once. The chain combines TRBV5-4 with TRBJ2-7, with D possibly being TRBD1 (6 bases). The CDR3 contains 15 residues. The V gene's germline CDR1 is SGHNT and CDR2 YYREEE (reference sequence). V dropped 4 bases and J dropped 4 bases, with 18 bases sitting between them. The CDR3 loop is CASSRNPDSDYEQYF. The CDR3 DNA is TGTGCCAGCAGCCGGAACCCGGACAGTGATTACGAGCAGTACTTC.

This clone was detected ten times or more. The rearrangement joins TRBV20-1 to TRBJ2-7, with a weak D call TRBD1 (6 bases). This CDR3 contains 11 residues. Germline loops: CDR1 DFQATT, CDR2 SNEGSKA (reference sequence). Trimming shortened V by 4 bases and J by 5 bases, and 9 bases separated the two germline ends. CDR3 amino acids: CSATDSHEQYF. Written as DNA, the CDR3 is TGCAGTGCTACGGACAGCCACGAGCAGTACTTC.

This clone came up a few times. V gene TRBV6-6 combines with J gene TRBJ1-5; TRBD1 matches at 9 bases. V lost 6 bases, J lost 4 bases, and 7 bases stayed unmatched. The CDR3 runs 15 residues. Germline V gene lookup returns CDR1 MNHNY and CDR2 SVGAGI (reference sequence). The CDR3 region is CASRDLGQGNQPQHF. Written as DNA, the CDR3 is TGTGCCAGCAGGGATCTGGGACAGGGTAATCAGCCCCAGCATTTT.

The CDR3 region is CSVEDSDQVEETQYF. CDR3 bases: TGCAGCGTTGAAGATTCCGACCAGGTGGAAGAGACCCAGTACTTC. V gene TRBV29-1 combines with J gene TRBJ2-5, with no clear D. V was cut by 0 bases and J by 3 bases, with 14 bases left in between. CDR3 length: 15 amino acids. Germline lookup yields CDR1 SQVTM and CDR2 ANQGSEA. The full variable domain, completed using reference TRBV29-1 and TRBJ2-5, is SAVISQKPSRDICQRGTSLTIQCQVDSQVTMMFWYRQQPGQSLTLIATANQGSEATYESGFVIDKFPISRPNLTFSTLTVSNMSPEDSSIYLCSVEDSDQVEETQYFGPGTRLLVL.

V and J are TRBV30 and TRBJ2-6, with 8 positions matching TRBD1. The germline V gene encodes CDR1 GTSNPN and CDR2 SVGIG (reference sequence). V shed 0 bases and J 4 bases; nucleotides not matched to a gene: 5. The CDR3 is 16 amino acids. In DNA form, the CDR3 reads TGTGCCTGGAGTGTTCAGGGGGCGCCGGGGGCCAACGTCCTGACTTTC. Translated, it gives CAWSVQGAPGANVLTF.

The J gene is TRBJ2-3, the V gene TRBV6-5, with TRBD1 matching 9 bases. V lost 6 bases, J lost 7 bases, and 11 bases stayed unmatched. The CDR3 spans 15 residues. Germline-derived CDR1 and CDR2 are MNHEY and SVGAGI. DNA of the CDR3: TGTGCCAGCAGGGGGGCCGGGACAGGGATTCATACGCAGTATTTT. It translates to CASRGAGTGIHTQYF.

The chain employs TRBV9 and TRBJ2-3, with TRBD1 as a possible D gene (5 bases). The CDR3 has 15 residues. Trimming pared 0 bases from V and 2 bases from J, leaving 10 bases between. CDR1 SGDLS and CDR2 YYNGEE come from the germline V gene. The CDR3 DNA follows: TGTGCCAGCAGCGTAGGGGCTGGGGCCACAGATACGCAGTATTTT. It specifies CASSVGAGATDTQYF.

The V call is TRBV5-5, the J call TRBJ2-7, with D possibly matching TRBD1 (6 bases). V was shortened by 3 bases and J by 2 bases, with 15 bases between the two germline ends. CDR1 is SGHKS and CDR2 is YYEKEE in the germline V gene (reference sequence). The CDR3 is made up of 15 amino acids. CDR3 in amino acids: CASSWGPVEAYEQYF. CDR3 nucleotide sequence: TGTGCCAGCAGCTGGGGGCCAGTGGAGGCCTACGAGCAGTACTTC.

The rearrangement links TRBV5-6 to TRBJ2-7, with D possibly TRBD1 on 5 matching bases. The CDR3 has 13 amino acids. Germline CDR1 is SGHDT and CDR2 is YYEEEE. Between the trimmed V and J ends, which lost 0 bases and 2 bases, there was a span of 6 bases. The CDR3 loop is CASSLGRAYEQYF. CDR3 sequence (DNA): TGTGCCAGCAGCTTGGGCAGGGCCTACGAGCAGTACTTC.

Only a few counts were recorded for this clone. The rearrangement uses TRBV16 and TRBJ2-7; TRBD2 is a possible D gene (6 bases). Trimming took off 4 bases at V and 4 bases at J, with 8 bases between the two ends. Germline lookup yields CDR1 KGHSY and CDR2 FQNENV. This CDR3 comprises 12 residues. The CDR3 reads CASSPGDYEQYF. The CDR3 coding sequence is TGTGCCAGCAGCCCGGGGGATTACGAGCAGTACTTC.

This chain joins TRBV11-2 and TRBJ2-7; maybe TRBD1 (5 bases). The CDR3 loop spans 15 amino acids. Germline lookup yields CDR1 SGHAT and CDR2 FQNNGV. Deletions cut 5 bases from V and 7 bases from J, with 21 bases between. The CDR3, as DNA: TGTGCCAGCAGCCCTGGGGCCGAGGACGTACTAGAGCAGTACTTC. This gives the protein CASSPGAEDVLEQYF.

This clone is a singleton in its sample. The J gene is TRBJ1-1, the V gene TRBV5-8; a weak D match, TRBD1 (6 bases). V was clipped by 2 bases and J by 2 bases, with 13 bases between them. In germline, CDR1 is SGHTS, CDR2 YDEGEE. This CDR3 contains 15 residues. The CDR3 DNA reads TGTGCCAGCAGCTTTCAGACAGGCGCAAACACTGAAGCTTTCTTT. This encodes CASSFQTGANTEAFF. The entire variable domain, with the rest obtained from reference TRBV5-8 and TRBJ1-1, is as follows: EAGVTQSPTHLIKTRGQQATLRCSPISGHTSVYWYQQALGLGLQFLLWYDEGEERNRGNFPPRFSGRQFPNYSSELNVNALELEDSALYLCASSFQTGANTEAFFGQGTRLTVV.

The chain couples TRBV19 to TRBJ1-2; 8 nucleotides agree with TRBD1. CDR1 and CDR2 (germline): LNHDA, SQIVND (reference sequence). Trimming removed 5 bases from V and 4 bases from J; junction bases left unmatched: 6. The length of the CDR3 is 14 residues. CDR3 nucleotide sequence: TGTGCCAGTAGTTCCGGACAGGGAATCTATGGCTACACCTTC. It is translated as CASSSGQGIYGYTF.

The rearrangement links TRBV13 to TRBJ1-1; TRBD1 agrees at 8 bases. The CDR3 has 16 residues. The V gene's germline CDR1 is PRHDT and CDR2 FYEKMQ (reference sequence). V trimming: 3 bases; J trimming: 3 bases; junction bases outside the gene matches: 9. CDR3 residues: CASSFRTGWGYTEAFF. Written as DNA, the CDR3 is TGTGCCAGCAGCTTCCGGACAGGGTGGGGGTACACTGAAGCTTTCTTT.